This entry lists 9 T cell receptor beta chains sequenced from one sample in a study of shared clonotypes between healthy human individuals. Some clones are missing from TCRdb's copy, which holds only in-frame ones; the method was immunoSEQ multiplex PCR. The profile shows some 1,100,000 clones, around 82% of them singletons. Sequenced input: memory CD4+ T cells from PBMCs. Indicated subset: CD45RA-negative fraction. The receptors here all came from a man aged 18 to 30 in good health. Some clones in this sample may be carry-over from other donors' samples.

The CDR3 sequence is CASSPTSGRRSYEQYF. CDR3 DNA sequence: TGTGCCAGCAGCCCCACAAGCGGGAGGAGGTCCTACGAGCAGTACTTC. The chain recombines TRBV14 with TRBJ2-7; 9 bases fit TRBD2. The germline CDR1 and CDR2 sequences are SGHDN and FVKESK. V shed 4 bases, J shed 1 base, and the junction held 8 bases outside the gene matches. CDR3 size: 16 residues.

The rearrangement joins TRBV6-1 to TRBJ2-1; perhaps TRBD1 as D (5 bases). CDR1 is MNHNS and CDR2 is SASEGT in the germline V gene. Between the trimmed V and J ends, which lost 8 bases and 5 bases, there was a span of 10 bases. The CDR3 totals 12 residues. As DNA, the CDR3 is TGTGCCAGCTCTTCCAGGGACAATGAGCAGTTCTTC. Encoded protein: CASSSRDNEQFF.

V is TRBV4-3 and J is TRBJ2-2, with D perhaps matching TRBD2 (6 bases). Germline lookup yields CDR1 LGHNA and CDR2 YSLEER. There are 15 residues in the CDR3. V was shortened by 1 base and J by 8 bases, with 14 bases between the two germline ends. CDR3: CASSQASAYPGELFF. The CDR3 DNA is TGCGCCAGCAGCCAAGCTAGCGCTTATCCAGGGGAGCTGTTTTTT.

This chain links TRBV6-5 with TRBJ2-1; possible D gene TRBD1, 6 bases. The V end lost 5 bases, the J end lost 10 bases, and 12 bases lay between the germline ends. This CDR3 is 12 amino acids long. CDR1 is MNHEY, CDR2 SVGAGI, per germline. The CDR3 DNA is TGTGCCAGCAGTCAAAGAAGGGGGGAGCAGTTCTTC. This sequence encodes CASSQRRGEQFF.

The CDR3 DNA reads TGCGCCAGCAGCTTGCTTCGCGGGGGCCGGAGGCCCGGGGAGCTGTTTTTT. This translates into CASSLLRGGRRPGELFF. This chain connects TRBV5-1 to TRBJ2-2, with TRBD2 as a possible D gene (7 bases). The germline V gene encodes CDR1 SGHRS and CDR2 YFSETQ. Trimming shortened V by 1 base and J by 6 bases, and 19 bases separated the two germline ends. The CDR3 contains 17 residues.

This chain's CDR3 is CASSLGLAGVEDTQYF. The DNA of the CDR3 is TGCGCCAGCAGCTTGGGACTAGCGGGAGTCGAGGATACGCAGTATTTT. V usage is TRBV5-1 and J usage is TRBJ2-3; 12 positions agree with TRBD2. Trimming at V came to 0 bases and at J to 6 bases, leaving 5 bases not matched to a gene. The CDR3 contains 16 residues. The germline V gene has CDR1 SGHRS and CDR2 YFSETQ.

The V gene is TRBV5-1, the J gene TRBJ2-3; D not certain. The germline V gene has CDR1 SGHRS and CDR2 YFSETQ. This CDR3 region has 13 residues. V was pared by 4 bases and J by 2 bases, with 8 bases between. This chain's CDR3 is CASSPTDTDTQYF. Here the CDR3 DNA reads TGCGCCAGCAGCCCTACGGACACAGATACGCAGTATTTT.

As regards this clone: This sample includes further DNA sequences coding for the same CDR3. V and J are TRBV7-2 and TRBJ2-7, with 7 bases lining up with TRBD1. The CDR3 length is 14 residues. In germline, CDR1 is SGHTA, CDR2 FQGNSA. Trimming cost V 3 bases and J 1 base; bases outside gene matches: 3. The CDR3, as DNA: TGTGCCAGCAGCTTGGGGACAGCTTCCTACGAGCAGTACTTC. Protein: CASSLGTASYEQYF.

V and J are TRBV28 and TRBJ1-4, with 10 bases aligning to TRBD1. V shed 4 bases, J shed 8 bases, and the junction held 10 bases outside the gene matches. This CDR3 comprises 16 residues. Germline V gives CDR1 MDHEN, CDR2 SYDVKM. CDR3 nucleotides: TGTGCCAGCAGTTCCCCCGGGGACAGGGGCGGCGAAAAACTGTTTTTT. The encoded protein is CASSSPGDRGGEKLFF.